This T cell receptor (beta chain) was profiled in a study of cytomegalovirus exposure and HLA in healthy donors. Assay used: immunoSEQ multiplex PCR; TCRdb lists only in-frame clones, some missing. The sample consists of around 250,000 clones, 90% of them appearing once. The donors were members of the validation cohort, which comprised roughly 120 subjects and was separate from the first cohort of roughly 700 subjects. V was clipped by 1 base and J by 2 bases; unmatched bases: 18. CDR3 length: 21 amino acids. Looked up from germline, CDR1 is MGHRA and CDR2 is YSYEKL. As concerns this clone: Its specificity is unknown.

General observations from the study: The study recorded about 160 TCR beta chains that were cytomegalovirus-associated. Specificity of three CMV-associated chains for CMV antigens was verified in vitro.

V and J are TRBV4-1 and TRBJ2-2, with 8 bases identical to TRBD2. The TCR originated in a woman aged 18-29 years in good health and CMV-seronegative. Specimen: PBMCs. The CDR3 loop is CASSQGLWELRGGGNTGELFF. The CDR3 DNA sequence: TGCGCCAGCAGCCAAGGGCTATGGGAGCTTCGGGGGGGAGGCAACACCGGGGAGCTGTTTTTT.